One and the same sample provided the 2 T cell receptor beta chains below, sequenced in a study of blood T cells in healthy people across ages. Primers used in a second PCR of roughly 6 to 11 cycles were a sample-barcoded 5' primer and a J-beta primer mix. TCRdb processed the 5' RACE reads anew with MiXCR; each CDR3 protein has one entry. The sample has 1,500,000 or so distinct CDR3 sequences, approximately 42% seen once. Sequenced material: blood. These receptors came from a woman between 18 and 30 years old in good health.

This clonotype was recorded a few times. CDR3 region: CASSLPGQGTNQPQHF. DNA of the CDR3: TGTGCCAGCAGTCTTCCGGGACAGGGAACAAATCAGCCCCAGCATTTT. The chain uses TRBV12-3 or TRBV12-4 and TRBJ1-5, with 9 bases matching TRBD1. The trim removed 5 bases at V and 4 bases at J, leaving 9 bases unmatched. The CDR3 covers 16 residues.

This clonotype was picked up one time. The rearrangement uses TRBV20-1 and TRBJ2-3; 8 bases fit TRBD2. CDR1 is DFQATT, CDR2 SNEGSKA, per germline (reference sequence). V lost 5 bases and J lost 0; bases outside the gene matches: 19. There are 19 residues in the CDR3. The CDR3 sequence is CSAEHFGRGADPSTDTQYF. The CDR3 nucleotides are TGCAGTGCTGAACATTTTGGGCGGGGGGCCGACCCTAGCACAGATACGCAGTATTTT.